This T cell receptor beta chain was recovered during a study of cytomegalovirus exposure and HLA in healthy donors. Germline V gene data show CDR1 as MNHNS and CDR2 as SASEGT. CDR3 length: 14 amino acids. The V and J ends lost 6 bases and 4 bases, in that order; junction bases with no gene match: 4. The PCR ran on 60 Vbeta and 13 Jbeta primers. This table comes from immunoSEQ multiplex PCR, and its TCRdb copy is limited to in-frame clones, with some not included. The data show roughly 200,000 clones, around nine tenths seen once. V usage is TRBV6-1 and J usage is TRBJ1-2; the match to TRBD1 covers 11 bases. This receptor was taken from a woman aged 25 to 39 in good health and CMV-seronegative. Sequences were obtained from PBMCs. The CDR3 loop reads CASRDRGQIYGYTF. The CDR3, as DNA: TGTGCCAGCAGGGACAGGGGGCAGATCTATGGCTACACCTTC.